The sequence of this T cell receptor beta chain was determined in a study of regulatory T cells in long-lasting Graves disease. Whole-study results and caveats: Persistent disease preferred TRBV28, TRBJ1-2 and TRBJ2-5; new disease, TRBV20-1 and TRBJ2-1. With a small sample size, accuracy may have been reduced.

The CDR3 totals 17 residues. V lost 6 bases, J lost 1 base, and 9 bases stayed unmatched. Germline CDR1 reads SGHDN; CDR2 reads FVKESK. With respect to this clonotype: Its antigen is not known.

Specified time point: persistent/refractory GD, antithyroid drugs over 5 years with positive TRAb. The TCR library was prepared using RNA isolated from PBMCs. TCR beta libraries were built with iRepertoire HTBI primers and Arm-PCR of CDR3 regions. TCRdb re-called the multiplex PCR reads through MiXCR, storing one row per CDR3 protein. The sample consists of some 440,000 distinct CDR3 sequences, around 21% of them appearing once. This sample comprised peripheral blood mononuclear cells (PBMCs), obtained when the disease was refractory, from a patient treated with antithyroid drugs. The chain couples TRBV14 to TRBJ1-1; 12 bases are shared with TRBD1. The clonotype was recovered from a female donor with Graves disease. The CDR3 DNA sequence: TGTGCCAGCAGTCGAGTAGGGACAGGGGGCCAGAACACTGAAGCTTTCTTT. Amino acid sequence: CASSRVGTGGQNTEAFF.